This T cell receptor (beta chain) was observed in a study of cytomegalovirus exposure and HLA in healthy donors. Study-wide results and limits: Cytomegalovirus-associated TCR beta chains were listed, numbering some 150. A few of the chains that were CMV-associated were confirmed in vitro to be specific for CMV antigens.

V lost 2 bases, J lost 3 bases, and 3 bases lay in between. Germline-derived CDR1 and CDR2 are SGHDT and YYEEEE. This CDR3 has 12 residues. PCR used 60 Vbeta primers and 13 Jbeta primers. Per the study methods: A later analysis tallied tens of millions of unique TCR beta chains, 9 million to 12 million of them shared. Profiling relied on immunoSEQ multiplex PCR, and the TCRdb table lists in-frame clones only, not all of them. V and J calls and clone size are as listed in that table; D and trimming were resolved from the DNA. The data contain more than 70,000 clones, under 85% of them singletons. Note on this clone: Its antigen remains unknown.

Donors in the study were healthy people who gave bone marrow. The V and J genes are TRBV5-6 and TRBJ1-5; D uncertain. The sequence derives from a boy aged 10-17 years in good health and CMV-seronegative. Sequences were obtained from PBMCs. Here the CDR3 reads CASSFNNQPQHF. In DNA, the CDR3 is TGTGCCAGCAGCTTTAACAATCAGCCCCAGCATTTT.